This T cell receptor (beta chain) was recorded in a study of response to subunit inactivated influenza vaccine. CDR1 is SQVTM, CDR2 ANQGSEA, per germline. With 6 bases clipped from V and 14 bases from J, the junction kept 15 bases outside the gene matches. The CDR3 sequence is 13 residues long. From the RT-PCR reads, TCRdb called clonotypes with MiXCR, one entry per CDR3 protein. The sample carries around 750,000 distinct CDR3 sequences, around 20% recorded once. The sample holds a few counts of this clonotype. The chain links TRBV29-1 to TRBJ2-3; 9 bases agree with TRBD2. The sequence was obtained from a man over 45 who received an inactivated influenza vaccine. The sample was PBMCs from blood, taken roughly 5 days after vaccination. CDR3 protein: CSVGQNLAGVLYF. The CDR3 bases are TGCAGCGTAGGACAGAACTTAGCGGGAGTTCTGTATTTT.